This T cell receptor (beta chain) was identified during a study of blood T cells in healthy people across ages. This clonotype was counted a few times. Per the germline V gene, CDR1 is SGHRS and CDR2 is YFSETQ. The CDR3 is 15 amino acids. V was pared by 1 base and J by 5 bases, with 6 bases of the junction left unmatched. Using a J-beta primer mix together with a sample-barcoded 5' primer, a second PCR was run for about 6 to 12 cycles. TCRdb re-derived calls from the 5' RACE reads in MiXCR, one entry per CDR3 protein. Of about 1.1 million distinct CDR3 sequences in the sample, roughly two fifths were seen once.

What was sequenced was blood. The V call is TRBV5-1, the J call TRBJ1-1; 9 bases fit TRBD1. The clonotype was recovered from a man aged 18 to 30 in good health. The CDR3 DNA follows: TGCGCCAGCAGCTTGTCGAACAGGGGGCTTACTGAAGCTTTCTTT. Amino acid sequence: CASSLSNRGLTEAFF.